Below, 19 T cell receptor beta chains from the same sample are listed, as sequenced in a study of cytotoxic CD8 clonotypes in ibrutinib-treated CLL. Produced via immunoSEQ multiplex PCR; TCRdb's table is partial and in-frame only. The table records some 150,000 clones, roughly 83% of them present only once. The material was PBMCs, obtained after 12 months of ibrutinib treatment. The receptors come from a human donor with chronic lymphocytic leukemia.

The chain combines TRBV9 with TRBJ2-3; D tentatively reads TRBD1 or TRBD2 (6 bases each). Germline assignment: CDR1 SGDLS and CDR2 YYNGEE. V was trimmed by 0 bases and J by 5 bases, leaving 13 bases between them. The CDR3 runs 15 residues. The CDR3 sequence is CASSVESGAVDTQYF. The CDR3 DNA reads TGTGCCAGCAGCGTAGAGTCGGGGGCGGTAGATACGCAGTATTTT.

The V call is TRBV4-3, the J call TRBJ2-7, with TRBD2 identical over 10 bases. The germline V gene has CDR1 LGHNA and CDR2 YSLEER. The CDR3 is 14 residues long. Germline trimming cut 3 bases from V and 9 bases from J; bases unmatched to any gene: 8. The CDR3 region is CASSQGLAWMGQYF. The CDR3 nucleotides read TGCGCCAGCAGCCAGGGACTAGCGTGGATGGGGCAGTACTTC.

The chain is built from TRBV20-1 and TRBJ2-1; D is ambiguous. Trimming shortened V by 5 bases and J by 9 bases, and 8 bases separated the two germline ends. This CDR3 has 10 residues. From germline, CDR1 is DFQATT and CDR2 SNEGSKA (reference sequence). The CDR3 DNA reads TGCAGTGCTCGCGAGCTTGAGCAGTTCTTC. Translating it yields CSARELEQFF.

V usage is TRBV9 and J usage is TRBJ2-5; D call uncertain. Per germline, CDR1 SGDLS and CDR2 YYNGEE. The germline V and J ends were trimmed by 1 base and 3 bases, with 7 bases remaining between them. This CDR3 has 13 residues. CDR3 nucleotides: TGTGCCAGCAGCGTACAGGTAAAAGAGACCCAGTACTTC. Translated, it gives CASSVQVKETQYF.

This clone was detected only a few times. The gene calls are TRBV6-5 and TRBJ2-1; 7 nucleotides line up with TRBD1. The ends lost 5 bases at V and 16 bases at J; junction bases unmatched: 8. Per germline, CDR1 MNHEY and CDR2 SVGAGI. CDR3 length equals 11 residues. As DNA, the CDR3 is TGTGCCAGCAGTACGGGACAGAACCACTTCTTC. Protein product: CASSTGQNHFF.

The J gene is TRBJ1-5, the V gene TRBV30; D unclear. The CDR3 loop spans 12 amino acids. With 2 bases removed from V and 6 bases from J, the gap between germline ends came to 8 bases. The germline CDR1 and CDR2 sequences are GTSNPN and SVGIG (reference sequence). The CDR3 is CAWSLLTQPQHF. CDR3 DNA: TGTGCCTGGAGTTTGCTCACTCAGCCCCAGCATTTT.

This sequence joins TRBV10-3 and TRBJ2-7, with TRBD1 identical over 10 bases. The CDR3 covers 16 residues. J gave up 1 base and V 6 bases, and 9 bases lay outside the gene matches. Germline V gives CDR1 ENHRY, CDR2 SYGVKD. The CDR3 is CAISGTGQGGSYEQYF. The DNA of the CDR3 is TGTGCCATCAGCGGAACCGGACAGGGGGGTTCCTACGAGCAGTACTTC.

This clone has a handful of counts. The V call is TRBV7-2, the J call TRBJ1-5; D is unresolved. The CDR3 has 12 residues. Trimming removed 2 bases at V and 7 bases at J, with 6 bases between. Germline V gene lookup returns CDR1 SGHTA and CDR2 FQGNSA. The CDR3 nucleotides are TGTGCCAGCAGCTTAATGGGGCAGCCCCAGCATTTT. Its translation: CASSLMGQPQHF.

The J gene is TRBJ2-1, the V gene TRBV28; 8 bases map to TRBD2. The CDR3 sequence is 16 residues long. Germline V gene lookup returns CDR1 MDHEN and CDR2 SYDVKM. V was pared by 7 bases and J by 0 bases, with 8 bases of the junction left unmatched. The chain's CDR3 is CASTRLAPSSYNEQFF. The CDR3 DNA reads as TGTGCCAGCACGAGACTAGCGCCAAGCTCCTACAATGAGCAGTTCTTC.

The V call is TRBV10-3, the J call TRBJ2-3; 11 nucleotides line up with TRBD2. The ends lost 2 bases at V and 5 bases at J; junction bases unmatched: 9. The CDR3 has 17 residues. Looked up from germline, CDR1 is ENHRY and CDR2 is SYGVKD. The DNA of the CDR3 is TGTGCCATCAGTGAGGGAACTAGCGGGAGTCTTAAAGATACGCAGTATTTT. Translating gives CAISEGTSGSLKDTQYF.

This clone was observed a handful of times. The chain employs TRBV4-2 and TRBJ1-4; D remains unclear. The CDR3 consists of 15 residues. Trimming stripped 3 bases from V and 0 bases from J, with 8 bases between. Germline assignment: CDR1 LGHNA and CDR2 YNFKEQ. The CDR3 sequence is CASSQELATNEKLFF. The DNA of the CDR3 is TGTGCCAGCAGCCAGGAATTGGCAACTAATGAAAAACTGTTTTTT.

The gene calls are TRBV7-2 and TRBJ2-1; D possibly corresponds to TRBD2 (5 bases). This CDR3 is built from 19 residues. The germline V gene has CDR1 SGHTA and CDR2 FQGNSA. With 4 bases removed from V and 1 base from J, the gap between germline ends came to 23 bases. CDR3 coding DNA: TGTGCCAGCAGCTCACCCAGACATGTCGCTAGCTATTCCTACAATGAGCAGTTCTTC. Its protein product is CASSSPRHVASYSYNEQFF. The full variable domain, rest sourced from reference TRBV7-2 and TRBJ2-1, is GAGVSQSPSNKVTEKGKDVELRCDPISGHTALYWYRQSLGQGLEFLIYFQGNSAPDKSGLPSDRFSAERTGGSVSTLTIQRTQQEDSAVYLCASSSPRHVASYSYNEQFFGPGTRLTVL.

The J gene is TRBJ2-1, the V gene TRBV7-2, with no clear D. Germline loops: CDR1 SGHTA, CDR2 FQGNSA. Trimming took 4 bases from V and 9 from J, leaving 13 bases between them. This CDR3 contains 13 residues. The CDR3 is CASSYGRLGEQFF. The CDR3 coding sequence is TGTGCCAGCAGCTACGGCAGGCTCGGTGAGCAGTTCTTC.

This rearrangement joins TRBV10-3 to TRBJ1-2; unclear D gene. Trimming took off 5 bases at V and 1 base at J, with 8 bases between the two ends. CDR3 length equals 13 residues. Germline assignment: CDR1 ENHRY and CDR2 SYGVKD. This CDR3 is CAISQTDNYGYTF. CDR3 nucleotide sequence: TGTGCCATCAGTCAAACGGATAACTATGGCTACACCTTC.

V usage is TRBV6-1 and J usage is TRBJ2-7, with unresolved D. V was shortened by 7 bases and J by 2 bases, with 12 bases between the two germline ends. This CDR3 contains 13 residues. Germline CDR1 reads MNHNS; CDR2 reads SASEGT. CDR3 sequence (DNA): TGTGCCAGCAACGACGTAATACCCTACGAGCAGTACTTC. It encodes CASNDVIPYEQYF.

The J gene is TRBJ2-5, the V gene TRBV19; D possibly matches TRBD1 or TRBD2 (5 bases each). Trimming took 5 bases from V and 2 from J, leaving 12 bases between them. The CDR3 runs to 14 residues. Germline loops: CDR1 LNHDA, CDR2 SQIVND (reference sequence). The CDR3, as DNA: TGTGCCAGTAGTTTGTGGGGACCTCAAGAGACCCAGTACTTC. Translating gives CASSLWGPQETQYF.

V and J are TRBV2 and TRBJ1-5; D is unclear. The germline V and J ends were trimmed by 3 bases and 6 bases, with 3 bases remaining between them. In germline, CDR1 is SNHLY, CDR2 FYNNEI. This CDR3 comprises 11 residues. The CDR3 is CASSDPQPQHF. The CDR3 DNA reads TGTGCCAGCAGTGACCCTCAGCCCCAGCATTTT.

This chain connects TRBV4-3 to TRBJ2-7; possible D gene TRBD2, 6 bases. CDR3 size: 17 residues. Looked up from germline, CDR1 is LGHNA and CDR2 is YSLEER. V lost 4 bases and J lost 0, with 19 bases in between. The DNA of the CDR3 is TGCGCCAGCAGCCGAGGCTCCCTAGCGAGGAGCTCCTACGAGCAGTACTTC. It translates to CASSRGSLARSSYEQYF.

J is TRBJ1-4 and V is TRBV2; D is perhaps TRBD1 (6 bases). CDR3 size: 14 residues. Trimming cost V 1 base and J 3 bases, with 6 bases left between them. Germline assignment: CDR1 SNHLY and CDR2 FYNNEI. This CDR3 reads CASSEGQANEKLFF. The CDR3 DNA reads as TGTGCCAGCAGTGAAGGACAGGCTAATGAAAAACTGTTTTTT.